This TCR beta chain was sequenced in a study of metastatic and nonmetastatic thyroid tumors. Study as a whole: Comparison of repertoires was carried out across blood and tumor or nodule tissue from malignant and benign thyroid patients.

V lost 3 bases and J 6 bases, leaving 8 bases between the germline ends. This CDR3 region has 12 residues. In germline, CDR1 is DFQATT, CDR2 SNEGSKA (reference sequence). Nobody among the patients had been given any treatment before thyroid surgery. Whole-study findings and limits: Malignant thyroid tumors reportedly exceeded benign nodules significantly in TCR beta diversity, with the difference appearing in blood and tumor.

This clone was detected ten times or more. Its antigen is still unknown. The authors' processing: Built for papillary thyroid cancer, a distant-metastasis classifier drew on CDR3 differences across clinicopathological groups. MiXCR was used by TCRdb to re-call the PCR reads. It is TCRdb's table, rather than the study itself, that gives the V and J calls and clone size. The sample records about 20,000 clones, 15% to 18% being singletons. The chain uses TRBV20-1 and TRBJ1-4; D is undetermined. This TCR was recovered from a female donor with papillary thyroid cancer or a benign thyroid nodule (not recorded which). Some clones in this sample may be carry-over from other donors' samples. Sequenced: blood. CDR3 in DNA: TGCAGTGCTAGCGGGTTTCATGAAAAACTGTTTTTT. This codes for CSASGFHEKLFF.